This TCR beta chain was sequenced in a study of identical twins. Study-wide results and limits: Surplus twin overlap in beta out-of-frame sequences was less pronounced. Cord blood's abundant beta clonotypes had fewer insertions, unlike memory repertoires. Its conclusions, products of cross-sectional statistical analysis, did not come from following the same donors. It was out-of-frame TCR alpha sharing in monozygotic twins that models underestimated.

CDR3 size: 14 residues. Trimming took 6 bases from V and 3 from J; bases not matched to a gene: 8. Germline-derived CDR1 and CDR2 are MNHEY and SMNVEV (reference sequence). Only a few counts were recorded for this clonotype. What it binds is unknown. Via MiXCR, TCRdb re-called the 5' RACE reads, giving one row per CDR3 protein. The sample has about 570,000 distinct CDR3 sequences, roughly 9.5% seen once. This sample also belongs to another study, concerning yellow fever vaccine responses in identical twins.

Sequencing was carried out using PBMCs. The chain recombines TRBV27 with TRBJ2-7, with 7 bases aligning to TRBD2. This clonotype originated in a woman between 18 and 29 years old in good health. CDR3 sequence: CASRGAGPYYEQYF. CDR3 nucleotides: TGTGCCAGCAGGGGAGCGGGGCCCTACTACGAGCAGTACTTC.